Sequencing of this T cell receptor beta chain was carried out in a study of response to subunit inactivated influenza vaccine. The V segment lost 3 bases and the J segment 6 bases; nucleotides outside the gene matches: 1. CDR3 length equals 12 residues. This clonotype appeared many times. Its antigen is undetermined. Study-wide findings and caveats: The authors suggested that few new T cells are recruited per seasonal influenza vaccination.

MiXCR, run by TCRdb on the RT-PCR reads, gives a single entry per CDR3 protein. Here the sample spans about 520,000 distinct CDR3 sequences, around 7.7% being singletons. The sequence derives from a man between 50 and 70 years old who received an inactivated influenza vaccine. V and J are TRBV12-3 or TRBV12-4 and TRBJ1-1; 7 nucleotides align to TRBD1. Sequences were derived from PBMCs from blood, sampled 23 to 25 months after vaccination. Here the CDR3 reads CASSLTGSEAFF. The CDR3 bases are TGTGCCAGCAGTTTGACAGGGTCTGAAGCTTTCTTT.